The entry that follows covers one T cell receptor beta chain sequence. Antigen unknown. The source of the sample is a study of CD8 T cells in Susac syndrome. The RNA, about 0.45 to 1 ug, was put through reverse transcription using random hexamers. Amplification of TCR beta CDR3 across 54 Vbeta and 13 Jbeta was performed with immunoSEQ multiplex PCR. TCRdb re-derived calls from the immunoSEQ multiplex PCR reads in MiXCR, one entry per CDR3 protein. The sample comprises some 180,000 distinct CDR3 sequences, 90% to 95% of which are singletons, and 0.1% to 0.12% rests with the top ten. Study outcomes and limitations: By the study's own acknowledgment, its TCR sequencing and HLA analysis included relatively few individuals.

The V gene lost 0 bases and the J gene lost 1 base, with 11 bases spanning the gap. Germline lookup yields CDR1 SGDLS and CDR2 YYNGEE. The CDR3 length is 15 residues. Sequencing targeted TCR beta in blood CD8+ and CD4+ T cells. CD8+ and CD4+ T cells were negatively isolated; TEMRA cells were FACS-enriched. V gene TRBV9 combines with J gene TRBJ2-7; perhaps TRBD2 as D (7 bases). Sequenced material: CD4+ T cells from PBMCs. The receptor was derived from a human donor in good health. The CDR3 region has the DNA TGTGCCAGCAGCGTAGAGGAGGGGGGGTCCTACGAGCAGTACTTC. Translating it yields CASSVEEGGSYEQYF.